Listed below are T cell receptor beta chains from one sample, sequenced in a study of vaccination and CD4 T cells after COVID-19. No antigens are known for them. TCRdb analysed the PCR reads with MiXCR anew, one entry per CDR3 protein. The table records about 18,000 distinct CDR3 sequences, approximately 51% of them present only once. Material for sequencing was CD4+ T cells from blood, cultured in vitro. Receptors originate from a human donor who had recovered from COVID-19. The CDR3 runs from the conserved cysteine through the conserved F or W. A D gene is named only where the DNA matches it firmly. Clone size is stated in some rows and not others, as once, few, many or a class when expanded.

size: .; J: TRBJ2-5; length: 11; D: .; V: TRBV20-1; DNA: TGCAGTGCGGGCTTCCTGGAGACCCAGTACTTC; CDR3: CSAGFLETQYF
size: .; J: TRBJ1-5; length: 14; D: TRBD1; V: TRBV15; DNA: TGTGCCACCAGCAGTGAGACAGGGCGTCAGCCCCAGCATTTT; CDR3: CATSSETGRQPQHF
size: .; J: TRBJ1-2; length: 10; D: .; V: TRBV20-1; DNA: TGCAGTGCTGTGAACTATGGCTACACCTTC; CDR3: CSAVNYGYTF
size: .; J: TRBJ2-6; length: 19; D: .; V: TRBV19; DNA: TGTGCCAGTAGTATAGTAGGCAGGGCTGTAGGCGCTGGGGCCAACGTCCTGACTTTC; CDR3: CASSIVGRAVGAGANVLTF
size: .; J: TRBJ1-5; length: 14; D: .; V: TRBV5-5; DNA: TGTGCCAGCAGCCTCGGTGAGGTCAATCAGCCCCAGCATTTT; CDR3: CASSLGEVNQPQHF
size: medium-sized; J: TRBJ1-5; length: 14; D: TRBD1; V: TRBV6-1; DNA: TGTGCCAGCAGTCAAGGGACAGGGAGACAGCCCCAGCATTTT; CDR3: CASSQGTGRQPQHF
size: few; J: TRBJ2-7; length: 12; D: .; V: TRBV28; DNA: TGTGCCAGCAGTGGAACCAAAAACGAGCAGTACTTC; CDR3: CASSGTKNEQYF
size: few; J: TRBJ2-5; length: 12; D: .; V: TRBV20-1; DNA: TGCAGTGCTAGCAGGGGGGGACAGACCCAGTACTTC; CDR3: CSASRGGQTQYF
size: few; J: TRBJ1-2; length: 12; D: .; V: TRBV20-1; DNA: TGCAGTGCGGAGGTGTGGAACTATGGCTACACCTTC; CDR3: CSAEVWNYGYTF
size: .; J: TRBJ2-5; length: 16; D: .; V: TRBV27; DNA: TGTGCCAGCAGTCTCCGGGGGCGGGAGCCGGGAGAGACCCAGTACTTC; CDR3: CASSLRGREPGETQYF
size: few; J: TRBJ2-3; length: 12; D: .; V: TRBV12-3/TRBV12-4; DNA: TGTGCCAGCAGTTGGGGTACAGATACGCAGTATTTT; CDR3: CASSWGTDTQYF
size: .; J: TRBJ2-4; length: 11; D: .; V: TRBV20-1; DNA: TGCAGTATACTCAGGGGGGACATTCAGTACTTC; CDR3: CSILRGDIQYF
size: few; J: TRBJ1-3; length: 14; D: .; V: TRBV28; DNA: TGTGCCAGCAGTTTAGGTAATCCTGGAAACACCATATATTTT; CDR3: CASSLGNPGNTIYF
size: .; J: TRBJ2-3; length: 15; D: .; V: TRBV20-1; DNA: TGCAGTGCTAGAGAGAGGTTGGTTGGCACAGATACGCAGTATTTT; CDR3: CSARERLVGTDTQYF
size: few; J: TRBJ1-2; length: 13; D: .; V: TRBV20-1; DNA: TGCAGTGCTAAAGACGGGGTTGGGCTTGGCTACACCTTC; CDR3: CSAKDGVGLGYTF
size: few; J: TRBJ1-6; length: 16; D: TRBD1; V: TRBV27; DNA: TGTGCCAGCAGTTCCTCCTGGACAGGGGGGATTTCACCCCTCCACTTT; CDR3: CASSSSWTGGISPLHF
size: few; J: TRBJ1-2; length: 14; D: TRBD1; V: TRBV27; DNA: TGTGCCAGCAGTTCAGGGGGGTACAGCTATGGCTACACCTTC; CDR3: CASSSGGYSYGYTF
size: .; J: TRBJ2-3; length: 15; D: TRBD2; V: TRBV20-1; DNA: TGCAGTGCTACAGTCGGGACTAGATTCACAGATACGCAGTATTTT; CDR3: CSATVGTRFTDTQYF
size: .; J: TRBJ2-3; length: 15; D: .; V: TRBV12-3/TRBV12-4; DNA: TGTGCCAGCACCGAGCGTACGAGCGATCCAGATACGCAGTATTTT; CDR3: CASTERTSDPDTQYF
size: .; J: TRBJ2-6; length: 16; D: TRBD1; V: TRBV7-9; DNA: TGTGCCAGCAGCCCTACGGACAGGCCTGGGGCCAACGTCCTGACTTTC; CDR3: CASSPTDRPGANVLTF
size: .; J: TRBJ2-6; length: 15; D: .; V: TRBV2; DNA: TGTGCCAGCAGTGATCAGGCGTTGGGGGCCAACGTCCTGACTTTC; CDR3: CASSDQALGANVLTF
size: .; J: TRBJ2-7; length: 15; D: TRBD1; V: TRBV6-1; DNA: TGTGCCATCAGCCCTACGAGGACAGGGGGCGGCGAGCAGTACTTC; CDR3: CAISPTRTGGGEQYF
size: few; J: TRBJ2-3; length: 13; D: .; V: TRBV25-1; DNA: TGTGCCAGCAGTGGGCAGGGATTAGATACGCAGTATTTT; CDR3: CASSGQGLDTQYF
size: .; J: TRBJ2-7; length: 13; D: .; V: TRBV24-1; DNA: TGTGCCACCAGTGATTCTGACGCGGGCGAGCAGTACTTC; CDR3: CATSDSDAGEQYF
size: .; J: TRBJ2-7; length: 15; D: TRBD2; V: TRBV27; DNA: TGTGCCAGCAGTGGACTAGCGGGAGGTACCTACGAGCAGTACTTC; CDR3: CASSGLAGGTYEQYF
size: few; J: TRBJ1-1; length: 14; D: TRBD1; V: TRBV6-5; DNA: TGTGCCAGCAGTTACTCGACGAGGGGGCCTGAAGCTTTCTTT; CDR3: CASSYSTRGPEAFF
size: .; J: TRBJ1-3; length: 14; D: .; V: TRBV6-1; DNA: TGTGCCAGCTGCCCCGGGACCGCTGGAAACACCATATATTTT; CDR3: CASCPGTAGNTIYF
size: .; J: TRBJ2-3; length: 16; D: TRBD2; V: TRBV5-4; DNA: TGTGCCAGCAGCTTGGGGGCTAGCGGGAGCACAGATACGCAGTATTTT; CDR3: CASSLGASGSTDTQYF
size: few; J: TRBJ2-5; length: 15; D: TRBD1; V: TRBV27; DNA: TGTGCCAGCAGTTTATTCCAGGGACAGGGGGAGACCCAGTACTTC; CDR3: CASSLFQGQGETQYF
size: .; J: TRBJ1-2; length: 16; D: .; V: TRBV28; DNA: TGTGCCAGCAGTTTGGGGGGTCGCCGTGAGTATCGTGGCTACACCTTC; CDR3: CASSLGGRREYRGYTF
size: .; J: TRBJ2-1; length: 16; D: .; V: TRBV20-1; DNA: TGCAGTGCTAGAGATGGGGCTTCCTGGAACCACAATGAGCAGTTCTTC; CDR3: CSARDGASWNHNEQFF
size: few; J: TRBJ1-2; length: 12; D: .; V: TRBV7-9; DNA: TGTGCCAGCAGCTTAGCCGGGAGGCCCTACACCTTC; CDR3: CASSLAGRPYTF
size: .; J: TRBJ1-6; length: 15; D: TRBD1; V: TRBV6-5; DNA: TGTGCCAGCAGTTACTCCGGACAGGGGAGTTCACCCCTCCACTTT; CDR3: CASSYSGQGSSPLHF
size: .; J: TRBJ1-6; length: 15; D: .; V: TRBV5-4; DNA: TGTGCCAGCAGCCCCGGGGGAGGGCCTAATTCACCCCTCCACTTT; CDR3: CASSPGGGPNSPLHF
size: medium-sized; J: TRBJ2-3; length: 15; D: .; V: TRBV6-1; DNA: TGTGCCAGCAGTGCCCAGTCGGGGTGGACAGATACGCAGTATTTT; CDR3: CASSAQSGWTDTQYF
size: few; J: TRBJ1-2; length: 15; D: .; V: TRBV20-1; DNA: TGCAGTGCTAAAGACTTGCAGGGAGGAAACTATGGCTACACCTTC; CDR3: CSAKDLQGGNYGYTF
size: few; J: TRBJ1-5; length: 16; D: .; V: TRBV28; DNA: TGTGCCAGCAGTTCCTACATGCGGGTTAGCAATCAGCCCCAGCATTTT; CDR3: CASSSYMRVSNQPQHF
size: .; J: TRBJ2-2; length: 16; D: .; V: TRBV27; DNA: TGTGCCAGCAGGGCTTGGTCGGGGGTTAGGACCGGGGAGCTGTTTTTT; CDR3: CASRAWSGVRTGELFF
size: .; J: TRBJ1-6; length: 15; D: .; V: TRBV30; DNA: TGTGCCTGGAGATTCATGGCCACTTTGAATTCACCCCTCCACTTT; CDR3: CAWRFMATLNSPLHF
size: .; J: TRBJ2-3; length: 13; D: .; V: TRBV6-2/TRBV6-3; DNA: TGTGCCAGCAGGGGTTCTAGCACAGATACGCAGTATTTT; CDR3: CASRGSSTDTQYF
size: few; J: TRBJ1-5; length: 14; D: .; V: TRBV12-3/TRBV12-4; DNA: TGTGCCAGCAGTCCCAATACGGGCGGTCAGCCCCAGCATTTT; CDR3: CASSPNTGGQPQHF
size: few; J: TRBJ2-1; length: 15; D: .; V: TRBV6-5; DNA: TGTGCCAGCAGTTCCCCAGGTGAGGGGGTTGATGAGCAGTTCTTC; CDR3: CASSSPGEGVDEQFF
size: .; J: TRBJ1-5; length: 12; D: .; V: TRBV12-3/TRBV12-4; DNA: TGTGCCAGCAGTTTAGGAACGGGGAACCAGCATTTT; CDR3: CASSLGTGNQHF
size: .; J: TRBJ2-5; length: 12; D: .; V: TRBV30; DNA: TGTGCCTGGAGAAGGGCCCTGGGGACCCAGTACTTC; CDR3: CAWRRALGTQYF
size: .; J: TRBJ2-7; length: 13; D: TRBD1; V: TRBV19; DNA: TGTGCCAGTATGGGACAGGGTCGTCTCGAGCAGTACTTC; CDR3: CASMGQGRLEQYF
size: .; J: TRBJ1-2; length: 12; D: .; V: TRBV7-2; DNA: TGTGCCAGCCGAACGGGGGAATATGGCTACACCTTC; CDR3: CASRTGEYGYTF
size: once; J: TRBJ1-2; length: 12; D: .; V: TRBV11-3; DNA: TGTGCCAGCAGCTTGGGGGGGCTAGGCTACACCTTC; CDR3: CASSLGGLGYTF
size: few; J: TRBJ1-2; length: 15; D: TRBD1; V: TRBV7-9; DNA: TGTGCCAGCAGCTTCTGGACAGGGCCGGAGGATGGCTACACCTTC; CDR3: CASSFWTGPEDGYTF
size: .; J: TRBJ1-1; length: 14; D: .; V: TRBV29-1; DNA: TGCAGCGCCCTGATGGGGCCCCTGAACACTGAAGCTTTCTTT; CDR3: CSALMGPLNTEAFF
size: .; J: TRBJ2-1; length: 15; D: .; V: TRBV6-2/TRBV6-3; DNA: TGTGCCAGCAGAGAGACTAGTGGGTCCTACAATGAGCAGTTCTTC; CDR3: CASRETSGSYNEQFF
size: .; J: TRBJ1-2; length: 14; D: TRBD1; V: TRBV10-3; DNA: TGTGCCATCAGTGAGGGCAGGGGGATAGATGGCTACACCTTC; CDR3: CAISEGRGIDGYTF
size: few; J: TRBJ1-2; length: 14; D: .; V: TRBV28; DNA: TGTGCCAGCAGGGGTTGGGATGGTGACTATGGCTACACCTTT; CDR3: CASRGWDGDYGYTF
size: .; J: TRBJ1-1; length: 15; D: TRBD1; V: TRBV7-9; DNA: TGTGCCAGCAGCCGAGGGGGCCAGGGGAACACTGAAGCTTTCTTT; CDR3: CASSRGGQGNTEAFF
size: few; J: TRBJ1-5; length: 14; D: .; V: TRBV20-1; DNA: TGCAGTGCTAGAGACAGGGGAATGTTTCAGCCCCAGCATTTT; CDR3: CSARDRGMFQPQHF
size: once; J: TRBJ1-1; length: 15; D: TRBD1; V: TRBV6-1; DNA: TGTGCCAGCAGTATAGGGACAGGGGCGAACACTGAAGCTTTCTTT; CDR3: CASSIGTGANTEAFF
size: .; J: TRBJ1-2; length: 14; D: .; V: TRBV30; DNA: TGTGCCTGGAGTCTTGAGGCCCTCCCCAATGGCTACACCTTC; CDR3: CAWSLEALPNGYTF
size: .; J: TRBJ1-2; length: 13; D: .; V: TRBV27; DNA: TGTGCCAGCAAAGTCCAGGGGAACTATGGCTACACCTTC; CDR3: CASKVQGNYGYTF
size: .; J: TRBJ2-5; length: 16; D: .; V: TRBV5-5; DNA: TGTGCCAGCAGCTTGGGGCCCTCAGGGAGTCAAGAGACCCAGTACTTC; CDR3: CASSLGPSGSQETQYF
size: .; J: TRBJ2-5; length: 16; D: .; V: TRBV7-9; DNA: TGTGCCAGCAGCCTCCCCGCAGGGGTCGTCCGAGAGACCCAGTACTTC; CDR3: CASSLPAGVVRETQYF